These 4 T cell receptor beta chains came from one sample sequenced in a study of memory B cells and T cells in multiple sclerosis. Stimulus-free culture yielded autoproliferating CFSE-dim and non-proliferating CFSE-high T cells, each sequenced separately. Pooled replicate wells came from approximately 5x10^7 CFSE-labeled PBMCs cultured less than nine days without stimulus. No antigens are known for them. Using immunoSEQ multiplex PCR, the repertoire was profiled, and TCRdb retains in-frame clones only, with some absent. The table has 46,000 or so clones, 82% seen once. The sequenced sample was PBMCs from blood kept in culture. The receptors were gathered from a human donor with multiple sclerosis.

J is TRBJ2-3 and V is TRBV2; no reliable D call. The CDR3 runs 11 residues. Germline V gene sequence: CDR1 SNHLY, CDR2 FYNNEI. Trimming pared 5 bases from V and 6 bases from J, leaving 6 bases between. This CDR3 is CASSSADTQYF. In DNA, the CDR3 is TGTGCCAGCAGTTCCGCGGATACGCAGTATTTT.

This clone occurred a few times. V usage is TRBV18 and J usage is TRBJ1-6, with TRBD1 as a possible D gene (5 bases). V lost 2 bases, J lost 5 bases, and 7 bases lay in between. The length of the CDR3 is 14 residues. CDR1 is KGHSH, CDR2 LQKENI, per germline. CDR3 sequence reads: CASSPSGDNSPLHF. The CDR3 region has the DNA TGTGCCAGCTCACCATCGGGGGATAATTCACCCCTCCACTTT.

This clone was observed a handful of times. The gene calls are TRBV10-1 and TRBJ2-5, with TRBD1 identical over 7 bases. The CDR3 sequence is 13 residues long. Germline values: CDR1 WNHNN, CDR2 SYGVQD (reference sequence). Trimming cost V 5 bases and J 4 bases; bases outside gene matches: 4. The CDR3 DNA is TGCGCCAGCAGTTCCACAGGGGTAGAGACCCAGTACTTC. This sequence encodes CASSSTGVETQYF.

Here the CDR3 DNA reads TGTGCCTGGAGGCGGAGCGGGAGGTCCTACAATGAGCAGTTCTTC. The encoded protein is CAWRRSGRSYNEQFF. The chain recombines TRBV30 with TRBJ2-1, with 9 bases identical to TRBD2. There are 15 residues in the CDR3. CDR1 is GTSNPN and CDR2 is SVGIG in the germline V gene (reference sequence). Trimming removed 3 bases from V and 1 base from J; junction bases left unmatched: 4.